The sequence of this T cell receptor (beta chain) was determined in a study of tumor T cells in aggressive B-cell lymphoma. Method: immunoSEQ multiplex PCR; TCRdb's copy keeps in-frame clones and lacks some. The sample carries a few thousand clones, 85% recorded once. Sequencing was performed on tumor tissue. This clonotype was obtained from an adult with diffuse large B cell lymphoma.

CDR3 sequence: CASSESGRVYGYTF. The CDR3 nucleotides read TGTGCCAGCAGTGAATCAGGCCGCGTATATGGCTACACCTTC. The chain joins TRBV6-1 to TRBJ1-2; D remains unclear. Germline loops: CDR1 MNHNS, CDR2 SASEGT. The CDR3 is made up of 14 amino acids. V was trimmed by 2 bases and J by 5 bases, leaving 12 bases between them.